A single sample gave rise to the 5 T cell receptor beta chains below, sequenced in a study of regulatory T cells in long-lasting Graves disease. Sample time point: persistent/refractory GD, antithyroid drugs over 5 years with positive TRAb. Construction of the TCR library relied on RNA isolated from PBMCs. Building of the TCR beta libraries involved iRepertoire HTBI primers and Arm-PCR of CDR3 regions. TCRdb re-derived calls from the multiplex PCR reads in MiXCR, one entry per CDR3 protein. Found here are 700,000 or so distinct CDR3 sequences, about 30% of them singletons; the top ten hold 40% to 55%. The sample was peripheral blood mononuclear cells (PBMCs), taken when the disease was refractory, from a patient treated with antithyroid drugs. These receptors all stem from a female donor with Graves disease.

Points on this clonotype: At one of its ends the junction is not consistent with the germline gene, which may arise from a read error. The chain joins TRBV20-1 to TRBJ2-7; possibly TRBD2 for D (5 bases). The length of the CDR3 is 17 residues. CDR1 is DFQATT, CDR2 SNEGSKA, per germline (reference sequence). The CDR3 nucleotides are TGCAGTGCTAGAGATCTCAGTACGGGAACAAGCTCCCACGAGCAGTACTTC. Protein: CSARDLSTGTSSHEQYF.

The rearrangement links TRBV29-1 to TRBJ1-1; D is perhaps TRBD1 (6 bases). The CDR3 is 15 amino acids. The germline CDR1 and CDR2 sequences are SQVTM and ANQGSEA. V lost 4 bases to trimming and J lost 1 base, with 16 bases between them. CDR3 DNA sequence: TGCAGCGTTGGGGGGCGATTTGTGGGGAACACTGAAGCTTTCTTT. Its translation: CSVGGRFVGNTEAFF.

In its sample, this clonotype was seen many times. The chain uses TRBV28 and TRBJ1-1; D gene unclear. CDR3 length equals 13 residues. Trimming removed 6 bases at V and 4 bases at J, with 12 bases between. Germline V gene sequence: CDR1 MDHEN, CDR2 SYDVKM. The CDR3 DNA reads as TGTGCCAGCAGGCCCACTAGCGGCACTGAAGCTTTCTTT. This translates into CASRPTSGTEAFF.

This clonotype has more than one count but fewer than ten. J is TRBJ1-1 and V is TRBV19; 8 positions match TRBD1. Germline V gives CDR1 LNHDA, CDR2 SQIVND (reference sequence). The CDR3 is 16 amino acids. After removal of 8 bases from V and 0 bases from J, the junction contained 11 bases not matched to a gene. The CDR3 DNA is TGTGCCAGTTACCAGGGGGCTCCCCCCATGAACACTGAAGCTTTCTTT. This gives the protein CASYQGAPPMNTEAFF.

The table lists this clonotype with many counts. The V call is TRBV29-1, the J call TRBJ1-2; 9 positions agree with TRBD1. The CDR3 runs to 13 residues. After removal of 4 bases from V and 1 base from J, the junction contained 1 base not matched to a gene. Germline CDR1 reads SQVTM; CDR2 reads ANQGSEA. CDR3 residues: CSVGTGDNYGYTF. In DNA form, the CDR3 reads TGCAGCGTTGGGACAGGGGATAACTATGGCTACACCTTC.